This is a list of T cell receptor beta chains from one sample in a study of vaccination and CD4 T cells after COVID-19. Their antigens remain unidentified. TCRdb reprocessed the PCR reads with MiXCR, giving one entry per CDR3 protein. The table lists more than 20,000 distinct CDR3 sequences, about 50% of them singletons. This sample comprised CD4+ T cells from blood, cultured in vitro, obtained before SARS-CoV-2 vaccination. The receptor set was obtained from a human donor who received a COVID-19 vaccine. CDR3s include the opening cysteine and the closing phenylalanine or tryptophan. Fields, in order: D gene, clone size, J gene, V gene, CDR3 protein, CDR3 DNA. The D gene is left open where the match is weak. Clone sizes are given selectively: once, few, many, or a class where the clone is expanded.

>-|few|TRBJ2-7|TRBV2
CASSESRGVPYEQYF
TGTGCCAGCAGTGAATCCAGGGGGGTCCCCTACGAGCAGTACTTC
>-|few|TRBJ2-5|TRBV24-1
CATSDQTVETQYF
TGTGCCACCAGTGATCAAACAGTGGAGACCCAGTACTTC
>TRBD1|-|TRBJ2-7|TRBV30
CAWSLDRGLYEQYF
TGTGCCTGGAGTCTGGACAGGGGGCTCTACGAGCAGTACTTC
>TRBD1|-|TRBJ2-3|TRBV20-1
CSAAGQGSTDTQYF
TGCAGTGCCGCCGGACAGGGTAGCACAGATACGCAGTATTTT
>-|-|TRBJ1-1|TRBV20-1
CSALREITEAFF
TGCAGTGCCCTCAGGGAAATCACTGAAGCTTTCTTT
>-|-|TRBJ1-2|TRBV20-1
CSAASRANDGYTF
TGCAGTGCTGCCTCGCGGGCGAACGATGGCTACACCTTC
>-|-|TRBJ2-7|TRBV2
CASSDPGPLYEQYF
TGTGCCAGCAGTGACCCGGGGCCGCTCTACGAGCAGTACTTC
>TRBD2|-|TRBJ2-1|TRBV4-2
CASSQVGTKLAGHNEQFF
TGTGCCAGCAGCCAAGTAGGGACGAAGCTAGCGGGGCACAATGAGCAGTTCTTC
>-|-|TRBJ1-3|TRBV19
CASMAGEAGNTIYF
TGTGCCAGTATGGCCGGGGAAGCTGGAAACACCATATATTTT
>TRBD2|-|TRBJ2-3|TRBV24-1
CATSDYSGVGTDTQYF
TGTGCCACCAGTGATTACAGCGGGGTCGGAACAGATACGCAGTATTTT
>-|-|TRBJ2-1|TRBV20-1
CSASPGGASPGNEQFF
TGCAGTGCTAGCCCGGGCGGGGCCAGTCCTGGGAATGAGCAGTTCTTC
>TRBD1|-|TRBJ1-2|TRBV11-3
CASRSGQGDGYTF
TGTGCCAGCAGATCGGGACAGGGGGATGGCTACACCTTC
>TRBD1|-|TRBJ1-5|TRBV19
CASSFDRGPNQPQHF
TGTGCCAGTAGCTTTGACAGGGGACCAAATCAGCCCCAGCATTTT
>-|-|TRBJ1-2|TRBV12-3/TRBV12-4
CASSLAGDLWRRAYGYTF
TGTGCCAGCAGTTTAGCAGGGGACCTTTGGAGGCGGGCCTATGGCTACACCTTC
>-|-|TRBJ2-7|TRBV6-1
CASSEFGPYEQYF
TGTGCCAGCAGTGAATTCGGGCCCTACGAGCAGTACTTC
>TRBD1|-|TRBJ1-2|TRBV12-3/TRBV12-4
CASSLVVGRGRGYGYTF
TGTGCCAGCAGTTTAGTCGTGGGCAGGGGGAGAGGCTATGGCTACACCTTC
>-|-|TRBJ1-6|TRBV19
CASSAGNSPLHF
TGTGCCAGTAGTGCGGGGAATTCACCCCTCCACTTT